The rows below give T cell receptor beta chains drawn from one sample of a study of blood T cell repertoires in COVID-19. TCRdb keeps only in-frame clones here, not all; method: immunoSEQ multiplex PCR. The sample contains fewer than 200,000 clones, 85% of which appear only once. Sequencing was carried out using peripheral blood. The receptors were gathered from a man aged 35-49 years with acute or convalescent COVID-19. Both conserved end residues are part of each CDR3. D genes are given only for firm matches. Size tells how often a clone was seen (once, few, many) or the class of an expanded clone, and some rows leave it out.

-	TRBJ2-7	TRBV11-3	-	TGTGCCAGCATCATCGGCTACGAGCAGTACTTC	CASIIGYEQYF
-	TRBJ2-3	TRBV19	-	TGTGCCACCGCAAACAGGGCTAGCACAGATACGCAGTATTTT	CATANRASTDTQYF
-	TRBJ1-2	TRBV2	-	TGTGCCAGCAGTGAAGCTCAGGGTCGAGATGGCTACACCTTC	CASSEAQGRDGYTF
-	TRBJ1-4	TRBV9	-	TGTGCCAGCAGCGTGTCCCCGGGACAACCGCAGAATGAAAAACTGTTTTTT	CASSVSPGQPQNEKLFF
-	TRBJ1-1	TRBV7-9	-	TGTGCCAGCAGCTTCGACACGGCCACTGAAGCTTTCTTT	CASSFDTATEAFF
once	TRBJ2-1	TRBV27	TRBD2	TGTGCCAGCAGTCAGGTAGCGGGGGGTCTTAACAATGAGCAGTTCTTC	CASSQVAGGLNNEQFF
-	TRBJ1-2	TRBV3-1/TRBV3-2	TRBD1	TGTGCCAGCAGCCAAGGACAGGGAAGTGGCTACACCTTC	CASSQGQGSGYTF
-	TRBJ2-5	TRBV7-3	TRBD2	TGTGCCAGCAGCTTAGCCGGGGGGCAAGAGACCCAGTACTTC	CASSLAGGQETQYF
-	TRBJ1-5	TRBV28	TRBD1	TGTGCCAGCAGTTTACAGGGGGGCAATCAGCCCCAGCATTTT	CASSLQGGNQPQHF
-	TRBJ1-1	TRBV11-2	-	TGTGCCAGCAGCTTAGGGGGGCGGATGAACACTGAAGCTTTCTTT	CASSLGGRMNTEAFF
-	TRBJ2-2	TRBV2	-	TGTGCCAGCAGTGAAAATGGAATCCAGGGGGGAACCGGGGAGCTGTTTTTT	CASSENGIQGGTGELFF
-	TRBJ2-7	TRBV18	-	TGTGCCAGCTCACCACCGTTTGGTACAGTGGCACAGGGAAGATACGAGCAGTACTTC	CASSPPFGTVAQGRYEQYF
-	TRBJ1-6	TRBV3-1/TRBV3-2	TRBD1	TGTGCCAGCAGCCAACCAGGGGGTAATTCACCCCTCCACTTT	CASSQPGGNSPLHF
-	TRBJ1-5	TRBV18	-	TGTGCCAGCTCACCACGGCAGTTTGAGCCCCAGCATTTT	CASSPRQFEPQHF
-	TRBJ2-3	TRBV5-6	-	TGTGCCAGCAGCCTTAAGGGGGTAAAACAGGATACGCAGTATTTT	CASSLKGVKQDTQYF
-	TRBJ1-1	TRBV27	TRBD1	TGTGCCAGCAGACTCGACAGGGGCAACACTGAAGCTTTCTTT	CASRLDRGNTEAFF
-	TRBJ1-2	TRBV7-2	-	TGTGCCAGCAGCTTACGGAGGTCAGACTATGGCTACACCTTC	CASSLRRSDYGYTF
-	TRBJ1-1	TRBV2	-	TGTGCCAGCACCCTCAACACTGAAGCTTTCTTT	CASTLNTEAFF
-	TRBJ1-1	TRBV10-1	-	TGCGCCCCCCGCGGGGTCACTGAAGCTTTCTTT	CAPRGVTEAFF
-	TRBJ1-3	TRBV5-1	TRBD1	TGCGCCAGCAGCTGGGGACAGGGAGGAAACACCATATATTTT	CASSWGQGGNTIYF
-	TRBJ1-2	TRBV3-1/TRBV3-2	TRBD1	TGTGCCAGCAGCCATTTGATCGGGACAGGAGACTATGGCTACACCTTC	CASSHLIGTGDYGYTF
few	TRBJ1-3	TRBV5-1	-	TGCGCCAGCAGCTTGGACGGTAGCTCTGGAAACACCATATATTTT	CASSLDGSSGNTIYF
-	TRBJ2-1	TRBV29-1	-	TGCAGCGTTGATAGGGAAAGTCCGCCGAGGGATGAGCAGTTCTTC	CSVDRESPPRDEQFF